This T cell receptor (beta chain) was captured by sequencing in a study of identical twins. Study-level findings and limits: It was out-of-frame TCR alpha sharing in monozygotic twins that models underestimated. Insertion counts were lower in abundant cord blood beta clonotypes, a trend that memory repertoires did not show.

A word on this clonotype: Its antigen is undetermined.

The CDR3 length is 16 residues. The V gene end was trimmed by 0 bases and the J gene end by 5 bases; junction bases not matched to a gene: 4. Per the germline V gene, CDR1 is WNHNN and CDR2 is SYGVQD (reference sequence). Template switching added a universal primer site, and cDNA bore unique molecular identifiers. TCRdb passed the 5' RACE reads through MiXCR, listing each CDR3 protein once. Of fewer than 350,000 distinct CDR3 sequences in the sample, roughly 8.6% are singletons; the top ten hold approximately 2.1%. This sample also belongs to another study, concerning yellow fever vaccine responses in identical twins.

This chain joins TRBV10-1 and TRBJ2-1, with 10 bases that match TRBD2. This sequence was found in a woman aged 18 to 35 in good health. Sequencing used memory (CD45RO+) T cells sorted from blood. The CDR3 loop reads CASSESSGRADNEQFF. The DNA for the CDR3 is TGCGCCAGCAGTGAGTCCAGCGGGAGGGCCGACAATGAGCAGTTCTTC.